The 29 T cell receptor beta chains given below trace back to one sample, sequenced in a study of blood T cell repertoires in COVID-19. Sequenced by immunoSEQ multiplex PCR; TCRdb stores in-frame clones only, minus some. This sample has approximately 670,000 clones, with 80% to 90% found just once. Sequencing was performed on peripheral blood. The receptors here all came from a woman between 18 and 30 years old with acute or convalescent COVID-19.

The genes are TRBV5-4 and TRBJ2-7; 12 bases align to TRBD1. The CDR3 totals 14 residues. Germline CDR1 SGHNT, CDR2 YYREEE (reference sequence). V was clipped by 4 bases and J by 7 bases; unmatched bases: 6. CDR3 in amino acids: CASSPGQGAVEQYF. CDR3 sequence (DNA): TGTGCCAGCAGCCCGGGACAGGGGGCAGTGGAGCAGTACTTC.

For the CDR3, the DNA is TGTGCCAGCAGTGCATCAGGGGGATTCGAGTTCTTC. The encoded protein is CASSASGGFEFF. This rearrangement joins TRBV6-4 to TRBJ2-1, with 7 positions matching TRBD1. This CDR3 region has 12 residues. The germline CDR1 and CDR2 sequences are MRHNA and SNTAGT. Trimming at V came to 4 bases and at J to 14 bases, leaving 8 bases not matched to a gene.

The V and J genes are TRBV5-1 and TRBJ2-5; TRBD2 aligns across 8 bases. Germline V CDR1 and CDR2: SGHRS, YFSETQ. V trimming: 3 bases; J trimming: 0 bases; junction bases outside the gene matches: 10. The CDR3 has 17 amino acids. DNA for the CDR3: TGCGCCAGCAGCTCGGGGCGGCTAGCGGGTAACCAAGAGACCCAGTACTTC. Translating gives CASSSGRLAGNQETQYF.

The CDR3 sequence: CASSLESRDRDGYTF. The CDR3 nucleotides read TGTGCCAGCAGCTTGGAGTCCCGGGACAGGGATGGCTACACCTTC. The chain recombines TRBV5-6 with TRBJ1-2; 9 bases are shared with TRBD1. The CDR3 runs 15 residues. CDR1 and CDR2 from the germline V gene are SGHDT and YYEEEE. V was pared by 0 bases and J by 6 bases, with 6 bases of the junction left unmatched. Looking up the rest from reference TRBV5-6 and TRBJ1-2 gives the full variable domain: DAGVTQSPTHLIKTRGQQVTLRCSPKSGHDTVSWYQQALGQGPQFIFQYYEEEERQRGNFPDRFSGHQFPNYSSELNVNALLLGDSALYLCASSLESRDRDGYTFGSGTRLTVV.

The chain couples TRBV30 to TRBJ1-5; 7 bases line up with TRBD1. Germline CDR1 reads GTSNPN; CDR2 reads SVGIG (reference sequence). V was clipped by 3 bases and J by 6 bases; unmatched bases: 11. The CDR3 sequence is 15 residues long. The CDR3 spells CAWSDGNRGSQPQHF. CDR3 DNA sequence: TGTGCCTGGAGCGATGGTAACAGGGGAAGTCAGCCCCAGCATTTT.

V gene TRBV4-1 combines with J gene TRBJ1-1; the D is unclear. The CDR3 contains 13 residues. Germline values: CDR1 MGHRA, CDR2 YSYEKL. Trimming took 1 base from V and 5 from J, leaving 8 bases between them. The chain's CDR3 is CASSQGHETEAFF. The CDR3, as DNA: TGCGCCAGCAGCCAAGGCCATGAGACTGAAGCTTTCTTT.

V and J are TRBV7-9 and TRBJ2-7; 8 bases match TRBD2. The germline V gene encodes CDR1 SEHNR and CDR2 FQNEAQ (reference sequence). The ends lost 5 bases at V and 2 bases at J; junction bases unmatched: 11. The CDR3 sequence is 16 residues long. CDR3 coding DNA: TGTGCCAGCAGCCCGACGCGGGGGGACACTCCCTACGAGCAGTACTTC. It specifies CASSPTRGDTPYEQYF.

The rearrangement joins TRBV6-5 to TRBJ1-1, with a possible D match to TRBD1 (6 bases). CDR1 and CDR2 (germline): MNHEY, SVGAGI. V was shortened by 2 bases and J by 7 bases, with 11 bases between the two germline ends. This CDR3 is 13 amino acids long. Written as DNA, the CDR3 is TGTGCCAGCAGTTACAGGAGACAGGATGAAGCTTTCTTT. It yields the protein CASSYRRQDEAFF.

The chain combines TRBV10-3 with TRBJ1-6; 7 positions match TRBD1. The germline V gene encodes CDR1 ENHRY and CDR2 SYGVKD. Germline trimming cut 2 bases from V and 3 bases from J; bases unmatched to any gene: 1. This CDR3 contains 15 residues. Here the CDR3 reads CAISEGTDYNSPLHF. CDR3 coding DNA: TGTGCCATCAGTGAGGGGACAGACTATAATTCACCCCTCCACTTT.

The genes are TRBV21-1 and TRBJ2-7; no DNA check was done on the table's D call, TRBD2. TRBV21-1 is flagged as a pseudogene. This CDR3 has 14 residues. The CDR3 nucleotides read TGTGCCAGCAGCGAACGGGTACCATACTACGAGCAGTACTTC. It specifies CASSERVPYYEQYF.

This clone was observed once. This chain links TRBV5-1 with TRBJ2-5; 12 positions agree with TRBD2. This CDR3 is built from 16 residues. The germline CDR1 and CDR2 sequences are SGHRS and YFSETQ. The trim removed 1 base at V and 5 bases at J, leaving 6 bases unmatched. DNA of the CDR3: TGCGCCAGCAGCTTGTCGGCTAGCGGGGGGGCGGAGACCCAGTACTTC. The encoded protein is CASSLSASGGAETQYF.

The chain joins TRBV7-2 to TRBJ2-7; 10 nucleotides align to TRBD1. The CDR3 extends over 15 amino acids. With 5 bases clipped from V and 4 bases from J, the junction kept 8 bases outside the gene matches. Germline V gene data show CDR1 as SGHTA and CDR2 as FQGNSA. In nucleotides, the CDR3 is TGTGCCAGCAGCCTTGACAGGGGGCTAGCTTACGAGCAGTACTTC. The encoded protein is CASSLDRGLAYEQYF.

The chain is built from TRBV7-2 and TRBJ1-2, with 10 positions matching TRBD1. The CDR3 covers 15 residues. Per the germline V gene, CDR1 is SGHTA and CDR2 is FQGNSA. Trimming at V came to 1 base and at J to 8 bases, leaving 7 bases not matched to a gene. The CDR3 DNA sequence: TGTGCCAGCAGCTTAGATCCGGGACAGGGGAGGGGCTACACCTTC. As protein: CASSLDPGQGRGYTF.

The chain has TRBV2 and TRBJ1-6; D is uncertain. The CDR3 is 14 residues long. CDR1 SNHLY and CDR2 FYNNEI come from the germline V gene. V lost 4 bases, J lost 9 bases, and 13 bases lay in between. CDR3: CASSGDGLGSPLHF. The CDR3 nucleotides are TGTGCCAGCAGTGGTGACGGCCTAGGTTCACCCCTCCACTTT.

The chain has TRBV24-1 and TRBJ1-1; D is ambiguous. V lost 6 bases to trimming and J lost 3 bases, with 10 bases between them. This CDR3 spans 13 amino acids. The germline CDR1 and CDR2 sequences are KGHDR and SFDVKD. CDR3 DNA sequence: TGTGCCACCAGTCCGGGAGTACACACTGAAGCTTTCTTT. Its translation is CATSPGVHTEAFF.

This chain links TRBV2 with TRBJ2-7; D unresolved. V gave up 10 bases and J gave up 1 base, with 20 bases separating them. CDR3 length: 15 residues. Germline V gene lookup returns CDR1 SNHLY and CDR2 FYNNEI. For the CDR3, the DNA is TGTGCCACCAAGTCATGGGCAGCCTCTTCCTACGAGCAGTACTTC. Its protein product is CATKSWAASSYEQYF.

The chain is built from TRBV19 and TRBJ1-6, with a tentative D call TRBD1 (5 bases). Germline V CDR1 and CDR2: LNHDA, SQIVND (reference sequence). V lost 4 bases and J lost 6, with 19 bases in between. The CDR3 length is 17 residues. The CDR3 bases are TGTGCCAGTAGTAGATTGGACATCGGATCAACTAATTCACCCCTCCACTTT. It translates to CASSRLDIGSTNSPLHF.

The sample holds one count of this clone. Other DNA sequences in this sample translate to the same CDR3. V usage is TRBV12-3 or TRBV12-4 and J usage is TRBJ2-3; D gene uncertain. V gave up 6 bases and J gave up 2 bases, with 6 bases separating them. The CDR3 is made up of 12 amino acids. The CDR3 DNA is TGTGCCAGCAGCCCGTACACAGATACGCAGTATTTT. It yields the protein CASSPYTDTQYF.

This chain connects TRBV6-6 to TRBJ2-7; unclear D gene. V was cut by 4 bases and J by 4 bases, with 8 bases left in between. From germline, CDR1 is MNHNY and CDR2 SVGAGI (reference sequence). The CDR3 covers 12 residues. In nucleotides, the CDR3 is TGTGCCAGCAGTTTGAAAGAGTACGAGCAGTACTTC. This gives the protein CASSLKEYEQYF.

The chain joins TRBV6-5 to TRBJ2-7; tentatively, D is TRBD1 (6 bases). Trimming removed 4 bases at V and 4 bases at J, with 17 bases between. The CDR3 is 15 residues long. From germline, CDR1 is MNHEY and CDR2 SVGAGI. CDR3 protein: CASSSPGQGPYEQYF. DNA for the CDR3: TGTGCCAGCAGTTCGCCGGGACAAGGGCCTTACGAGCAGTACTTC.

This chain links TRBV19 with TRBJ2-1, with a weak D call TRBD1 (9 bases). The CDR3 loop spans 17 amino acids. With 5 bases removed from V and 4 bases from J, the gap between germline ends came to 21 bases. Germline lookup yields CDR1 LNHDA and CDR2 SQIVND (reference sequence). Here the CDR3 DNA reads TGTGCCAGTAGTCCGGACCGGGGGGGGACAGGGTACAATGAGCAGTTCTTC. This encodes CASSPDRGGTGYNEQFF. Variable domain in full (rest from reference TRBV19 and TRBJ2-1): DGGITQSPKYLFRKEGQNVTLSCEQNLNHDAMYWYRQDPGQGLRLIYYSQIVNDFQKGDIAEGYSVSREKKESFPLTVTSAQKNPTAFYLCASSPDRGGTGYNEQFFGPGTRLTVL.

The rearrangement links TRBV7-2 to TRBJ2-2, with 9 bases fitting TRBD1. In germline, CDR1 is SGHTA, CDR2 FQGNSA. The CDR3 totals 17 residues. Trimming took 7 bases from V and 5 from J; bases not matched to a gene: 14. The CDR3 coding sequence is TGTGCCAGCACGCTGAACCGGGACAGGGCACAAACCGGGGAGCTGTTTTTT. Protein: CASTLNRDRAQTGELFF.

This sequence joins TRBV25-1 and TRBJ2-2; D is possibly TRBD1 (6 bases). The germline CDR1 and CDR2 sequences are MGHDK and SYGVNS. The length of the CDR3 is 14 residues. V shed 7 bases and J shed 6 bases, with 15 bases lying between them. CDR3 sequence (DNA): TGTGCCAGCAACTCCAGGGGTGGTCCCGGGGAGCTGTTTTTT. It encodes CASNSRGGPGELFF.

V gene TRBV6-2 or TRBV6-3 combines with J gene TRBJ1-3; unclear D gene. Germline CDR1 MNHEY, CDR2 SVGEGT. The CDR3 is made up of 16 amino acids. Trimming removed 2 bases at V and 0 bases at J, with 11 bases between. As DNA, the CDR3 is TGTGCCAGCAGTTACCTCAGGCAGCACTCTGGAAACACCATATATTTT. Translating it yields CASSYLRQHSGNTIYF.

The rearrangement uses TRBV7-9 and TRBJ1-3; 7 bases agree with TRBD1. This CDR3 is 19 amino acids long. Germline V CDR1 and CDR2: SEHNR, FQNEAQ (reference sequence). With 4 bases clipped from V and 0 bases from J, the junction kept 15 bases outside the gene matches. CDR3 sequence: CASSSPGQSTQHSGNTIYF. CDR3 DNA sequence: TGTGCCAGCAGCTCGCCGGGACAGTCAACACAACACTCTGGAAACACCATATATTTT.

The chain is built from TRBV5-6 and TRBJ2-7, with TRBD1 identical over 7 bases. The V gene end was trimmed by 6 bases and the J gene end by 4 bases; junction bases not matched to a gene: 7. Germline CDR1 is SGHDT and CDR2 is YYEEEE. The CDR3 is 13 residues long. The CDR3 nucleotides read TGTGCCAGCACCCCGGGACAGCATTACGAGCAGTACTTC. This codes for CASTPGQHYEQYF.

The rearrangement joins TRBV20-1 to TRBJ1-2; a weak D match, TRBD1 (5 bases). V gave up 3 bases and J gave up 2 bases, with 10 bases separating them. Per the germline V gene, CDR1 is DFQATT and CDR2 is SNEGSKA (reference sequence). The CDR3 loop spans 13 amino acids. CDR3 residues: CSASGRVNYGYTF. Written as DNA, the CDR3 is TGCAGTGCTAGTGGCAGGGTCAACTATGGCTACACCTTC.

The J gene is TRBJ1-1, the V gene TRBV27; 8 bases map to TRBD1. In germline, CDR1 is MNHEY, CDR2 SMNVEV (reference sequence). This CDR3 has 16 residues. Germline trimming cut 6 bases from V and 0 bases from J; bases unmatched to any gene: 9. The CDR3 nucleotides are TGTGCCAGCAGGCGACGCGGACAGGGACTGAACACTGAAGCTTTCTTT. It codes for CASRRRGQGLNTEAFF.

The chain recombines TRBV12-3 or TRBV12-4 with TRBJ2-5; D remains ambiguous. The CDR3 runs to 12 residues. Deletions cut 6 bases from V and 5 bases from J, with 10 bases between. The CDR3 bases are TGTGCCAGCAGCAGGATATTGGAGACCCAGTACTTC. Its protein product is CASSRILETQYF.